The rows below give T cell receptor beta chains drawn from one sample of a study of blood T cells in healthy people across ages. TCRdb reprocessed the 5' RACE reads with MiXCR, giving one entry per CDR3 protein. This table holds hundreds of thousands of distinct CDR3 sequences, 45% to 55% found once. The source material was blood. All receptors derive from an elderly man in good health. The CDR3 runs from the conserved cysteine through the conserved F or W. A D gene is named only where the DNA matches it firmly. Only some rows state a clone size, as once, few, many or a class for expanded clones.

CDR3: CASSWQPLGYEQYF; J: TRBJ2-7; D: -; length: 14; V: TRBV6-5; size: many
CDR3: CASSKATGADYNSPLHF; J: TRBJ1-6; D: -; length: 17; V: TRBV21-1; size: few
CDR3: CSVGTGGDTQYF; J: TRBJ2-3; D: TRBD1; length: 12; V: TRBV29-1; size: many
CDR3: CSVARDASSYEQYF; J: TRBJ2-7; D: -; length: 14; V: TRBV29-1; size: -
CDR3: CASSQDMGPFTGELFF; J: TRBJ2-2; D: -; length: 16; V: TRBV4-1; size: -
CDR3: CASSAGDSYEQYF; J: TRBJ2-7; D: -; length: 13; V: TRBV5-1; size: -
CDR3: CASSRTNTYEQYF; J: TRBJ2-7; D: -; length: 13; V: TRBV12-3/TRBV12-4; size: -
CDR3: CSVVPSERTDTQYF; J: TRBJ2-3; D: -; length: 14; V: TRBV29-1; size: -
CDR3: CSVEAYRGAKNIQYF; J: TRBJ2-4; D: TRBD1; length: 15; V: TRBV29-1; size: -
CDR3: CSVGPRDSGANVLTF; J: TRBJ2-6; D: -; length: 15; V: TRBV29-1; size: -
CDR3: CSAPDHPQETQYF; J: -; D: -; length: 13; V: TRBV20-1; size: once
CDR3: CAIRNQGRETQYF; J: TRBJ2-5; D: -; length: 13; V: TRBV10-3; size: -
CDR3: CASTRALATDTQYF; J: TRBJ2-3; D: -; length: 14; V: TRBV6-2/TRBV6-3; size: -
CDR3: CASSSGQRSISPQHF; J: TRBJ1-5; D: -; length: 15; V: TRBV7-6; size: -
CDR3: CASSLMVASYNEQFF; J: TRBJ2-1; D: -; length: 15; V: TRBV7-2; size: few
CDR3: CATEDSGANVLTF; J: TRBJ2-6; D: -; length: 13; V: TRBV3-1; size: -
CDR3: CASSRAGGILSYNEQYF; J: -; D: TRBD2; length: 17; V: TRBV27; size: -
CDR3: CASNSPRTLYEQYF; J: TRBJ2-7; D: -; length: 14; V: TRBV11-1; size: once
CDR3: CASSPNTGTAVEAFF; J: TRBJ1-1; D: TRBD1; length: 15; V: TRBV12-3/TRBV12-4; size: -
CDR3: CASSSVGAEAFF; J: TRBJ1-1; D: -; length: 12; V: TRBV12-3/TRBV12-4; size: -
CDR3: CATLMNTEAFF; J: TRBJ1-1; D: -; length: 11; V: TRBV12-3/TRBV12-4; size: few
CDR3: CATFGGPFSGANVLTF; J: TRBJ2-6; D: -; length: 16; V: TRBV10-3; size: many
CDR3: CSAPRTSTETQYF; J: TRBJ2-5; D: TRBD2; length: 13; V: TRBV20-1; size: few
CDR3: CASRPQENSPLHF; J: TRBJ1-6; D: -; length: 13; V: TRBV6-6; size: -
CDR3: CASRSPGQGATEAFF; J: TRBJ1-1; D: TRBD1; length: 15; V: TRBV6-5; size: few
CDR3: CASSSGLAGGRADAQYF; J: TRBJ2-3; D: TRBD2; length: 17; V: TRBV6-6; size: once
CDR3: CASSAGGIQETQYF; J: TRBJ2-5; D: -; length: 14; V: TRBV7-2; size: -
CDR3: CASSRQVPGVEQYF; J: TRBJ2-7; D: -; length: 14; V: TRBV6-6; size: many
CDR3: CASSYSTGTETQYF; J: TRBJ2-5; D: TRBD1; length: 14; V: TRBV6-6; size: many
CDR3: CSARTPGLVTGELFF; J: TRBJ2-2; D: -; length: 15; V: TRBV20-1; size: few
CDR3: CASSLALRPPGEKLFF; J: TRBJ1-4; D: -; length: 16; V: TRBV7-2; size: few
CDR3: CASSADSYGYTF; J: TRBJ1-2; D: -; length: 12; V: TRBV5-6; size: -
CDR3: CASSNSRRTSGRWNEQFF; J: TRBJ2-1; D: -; length: 18; V: TRBV21-1; size: -
CDR3: CASSLQATRVGNEQFF; J: TRBJ2-1; D: -; length: 16; V: TRBV7-9; size: few
CDR3: CASSSPFYGYTF; J: TRBJ1-2; D: -; length: 12; V: TRBV7-2; size: few
CDR3: CAISLSRTSGGQETQYF; J: TRBJ2-5; D: TRBD2; length: 17; V: TRBV10-3; size: few